This TCR beta chain originates from a study of blood T cell repertoires in COVID-19 (dated by TCRdb to 2019 to 2021). General notes on the study: Samples covering the acute and convalescent phases of COVID-19 were provided by collaborators in the United States, Italy and Spain. Where available, HLA class I and class II types were taken from metadata supplied by the sample provider and were not determined by assay-based typing. The repertoires were released in a freely available public database intended as a resource for research on the immune response to SARS-CoV-2. The samples were drawn from the first 160 participants of the ongoing ImmuneRACE study and from some 1,300 subjects provided by 6 global collaborators. Sample metadata almost always included a de-identified subject ID, COVID-19 status, age in years and sex. Deeply sampled blood TCRbeta repertoires from subjects exposed to, actively infected with, or recovered from COVID-19 were included in the dataset. The prospective study material was composed of cDNA or gDNA derived from T cells, B-cell-depleted T cells, or PBMCs. The full study reports these points: How much clinical and demographic metadata was included differed by source and by participant, and the metadata was provided uncurated.

As for this clone: Its antigen is unknown. No base quality values were provided; no much bigger clone lies one nucleotide off.

There are 14 amino acids in the CDR3, from cysteine to phenylalanine inclusive. The read is trimmed to its CDR3 DNA, 42 bases read in frame from base 1. V drops 3 bases and J drops 8 bases, leaving 14 bases in between. Sequences SGDLS (CDR1) and YYNGEE (CDR2) are obtained from the germline V gene. TCRbeta CDR3 regions were amplified from genomic DNA using the immunoSEQ Assay, a bias-controlled multiplex PCR. Per the original workflow: The number of nucleated cells in each sample was estimated from the amplification of reference gene primers within the assay. Sequence reads were collapsed and filtered to measure the absolute abundance of every unique TCRbeta CDR3 rearrangement. For each sample, productive Simpson clonality was calculated as the square root of Simpson's diversity index across productive rearrangements. TCRdb retrieved this table from immuneACCESS and kept in-frame rearrangements only. Not all clones are present; in checked studies, unresolved V genes account for under half, and no reason is known for the remainder. V and J calls and clone size come straight from that table; D and trimming were deduced from the DNA. The sample data list roughly 29,000 clones, and roughly 80% of these were observed just once. 16% of the sample belongs to the ten largest clones.

Collaborating institutions collected whole blood in K2EDTA tubes following their own protocols. For TCRbeta analysis, collaborator samples were shipped as frozen whole blood, as isolated PBMCs, or as DNA extracted from either sample type. This TCR was sampled from a woman between 55 and 75 years old with acute or convalescent COVID-19. The chain is made from TRBV9 and TRBJ1-4, with the identity of the D gene unclear. The sequencing input was peripheral blood. The CDR3 protein: CASSARTGGEKLFF. The sequenced DNA: TGTGCCAGCAGCGCGAGGACGGGAGGAGAAAAACTGTTTTTT.